This T cell receptor beta chain was sequenced in a study of early T cells in non-severe SARS-CoV-2 infection. Whole-study results and caveats: VDJdb-based annotation leaned toward anti-spike CD8 responses and missed private and CD4 specificities.

This clonotype showed up many times. Its antigen is not known. The CDR3 loop spans 13 amino acids. Germline-derived CDR1 and CDR2 are MNHEY and SVGAGI. Trimming took off 5 bases at V and 2 bases at J, with 10 bases between the two ends. As part of library construction, unique molecular identifiers were attached to individual cDNA molecules. TCRdb used MiXCR to reprocess the 5' RACE reads, holding one entry per CDR3 protein. The sample shows 70,000 or so distinct CDR3 sequences, about a tenth of them seen only once. Source: whole blood, taken at baseline. The chain links TRBV6-5 to TRBJ2-7; tentative D call: TRBD1 (6 bases). This sequence originates from an adult who was a healthcare worker with PCR-confirmed SARS-CoV-2 infection or an uninfected control (not recorded which). For the CDR3, the DNA is TGTGCCAGCAGTCCGACAGGAACCTACGAGCAGTACTTC. This sequence encodes CASSPTGTYEQYF.